This T cell receptor (beta chain) came from a study of a mutant IDH1 vaccine in newly diagnosed glioma. Study background: Commencement of vaccination occurred 4-6 weeks following radiotherapy alone, or concurrently with temozolomide cycles. Treatment recipients were approximately 62% male and about 40% female, and their mean age was roughly 44 years. Earlier treatment was radiotherapy, temozolomide, or both, with most getting both.

A word on this clone: Its specificity is not known.

This CDR3 comprises 14 residues. Trimming removed 5 bases from V and 1 base from J, with 9 bases in between. Looked up from germline, CDR1 is MNHEY and CDR2 is SVGAGI. Profiling relied on immunoSEQ multiplex PCR, and the TCRdb table lists in-frame clones only, not all of them. The table lists approximately 60,000 clones, roughly 85% of them singletons. Described time point: week 23, last vaccination. The vaccine gave 300 ug of a 20-mer mutant IDH1 peptide subcutaneously per dose. This chain uses TRBV6-5 with TRBJ1-3; weak D call: TRBD1 (5 bases). This TCR came from a man aged 25-45 years with glioma. This specimen was PBMCs, taken from a glioma patient whose treatment included an IDH1 peptide vaccine. CDR3 sequence: CASSQQVSGNTIYF. CDR3 nucleotide sequence: TGTGCCAGCAGTCAACAGGTTTCTGGAAACACCATATATTTT.